This T cell receptor (beta chain) was observed in a study of T cells in Graves' hyperthyroidism and ophthalmopathy. Study information: Peripheral blood samples were taken at initial diagnosis, prior to any treatment.

This clonotype was recorded at least ten times. Its antigen is unidentified. PBMCs were sourced from approximately 9 ml fresh peripheral blood. RNA transcripts yielded amplified TCR beta CDR3 regions. The HTBI primer set served for first-round RT-PCR of the TCR CDR3. From the multiplex PCR reads, TCRdb called clonotypes with MiXCR, one entry per CDR3 protein. The repertoire consists of some 770,000 distinct CDR3 sequences, with roughly 15% occurring once and the leading ten covering 8.4%. Study results and limitations: Ophthalmopathy got predicted by the model a median about 6.7 months before its onset. Most expanded thyroid clonotypes above 0.001 also appeared in blood.

Germline CDR1 LGHDT, CDR2 YNNKEL (reference sequence). V lost 4 bases to trimming and J lost 1 base; unmatched junction nucleotides: 5. This CDR3 is built from 16 residues. The specimen was blood. The receptor was isolated from a man younger than 35 with Graves' hyperthyroidism. The chain is built from TRBV3-1 and TRBJ2-5; TRBD2 aligns across 11 bases. In DNA, the CDR3 is TGTGCCAGCAGCCCTTCGACTAGCGGGGTCCAAGAGACCCAGTACTTC. As protein: CASSPSTSGVQETQYF.